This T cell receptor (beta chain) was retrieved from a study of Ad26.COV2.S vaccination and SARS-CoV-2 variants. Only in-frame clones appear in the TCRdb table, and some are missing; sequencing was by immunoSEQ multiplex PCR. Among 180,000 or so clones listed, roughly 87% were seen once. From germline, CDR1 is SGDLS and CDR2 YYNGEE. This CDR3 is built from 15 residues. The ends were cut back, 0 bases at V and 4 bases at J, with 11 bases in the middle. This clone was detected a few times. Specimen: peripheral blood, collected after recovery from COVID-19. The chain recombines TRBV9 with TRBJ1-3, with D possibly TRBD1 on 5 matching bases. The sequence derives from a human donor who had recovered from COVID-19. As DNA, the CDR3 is TGTGCCAGCAGCGTAGCGGGACTATACGGAAACACCATATATTTT. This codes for CASSVAGLYGNTIYF.